This is a list of T cell receptor beta chains from one sample in a study of blood T cell repertoires in COVID-19. The data were produced by immunoSEQ multiplex PCR, yet TCRdb's version contains in-frame clones alone and is incomplete. The table shows approximately 300,000 clones, with roughly 82% occurring only once. Sequencing input: peripheral blood. The receptors come from a woman between 50 and 59 years old with acute or convalescent COVID-19. CDR3s include the opening cysteine and the closing phenylalanine or tryptophan. Fields, in order: J gene, D gene, clone size, V gene, CDR3 DNA, CDR3 protein. The D gene is left open where the match is weak. Size tells how often a clone was seen (once, few, many) or the class of an expanded clone, and some rows leave it out.

>TRBJ2-3|TRBD2|NA|TRBV30
TGTGCCTGGAGTAGCGGGAGAACAGATACGCAGTATTTT
CAWSSGRTDTQYF
>TRBJ1-2|TRBD1|NA|TRBV30
TGTGCCTGGAGGGATACAGGGGGCGGAATATACGGCTACACCTTC
CAWRDTGGGIYGYTF
>TRBJ2-7|NA|NA|TRBV19
TGTGCCAGTAGCCTTGGGGGGGCCGGGAGGCAAGGTTTGTACGAGCAGTACTTC
CASSLGGAGRQGLYEQYF
>TRBJ1-1|NA|NA|TRBV9
TGTGCCAGCAGCGTAGGAACAGGACAGCAGAACACTGAAGCTTTCTTT
CASSVGTGQQNTEAFF
>TRBJ1-2|TRBD1|NA|TRBV2
TGTGCCAGCAGTCCGGACAGGGGGGACTATGGCTACACCTTC
CASSPDRGDYGYTF
>TRBJ1-1|NA|NA|TRBV30
TGTGCCTGGAGTGGGACAGCGAACACTGAAGCTTTCTTT
CAWSGTANTEAFF
>TRBJ2-1|NA|NA|TRBV7-3
TGTGCCAGCAGCTTAGAGCCAAGGGGCAATGAGCAGTTCTTC
CASSLEPRGNEQFF
>TRBJ1-1|NA|NA|TRBV29-1
TGCAGCGTAAGGACACCGAACACTGAAGCTTTCTTT
CSVRTPNTEAFF
>TRBJ2-7|NA|NA|TRBV5-1
TGCGCCAGCAGCTTGGTCGCAGGGGCCACAACCTACGAGCAGTACTTC
CASSLVAGATTYEQYF
>TRBJ1-6|TRBD1|NA|TRBV5-1
TGCGCCAGCAGCATACCGACCGGGACAGCCTATAATTCACCCCTCCACTTT
CASSIPTGTAYNSPLHF
>TRBJ2-5|TRBD2|NA|TRBV5-4
TGTGCCAGCAGCTTGGCCGTGCTAGCGGGGACCCAAGAGACCCAGTACTTC
CASSLAVLAGTQETQYF
>TRBJ1-5|NA|NA|TRBV6-5
TGTGCCAGCAGTGACTCGGACAACAGCAATCAGCCCCAGCATTTT
CASSDSDNSNQPQHF
>TRBJ2-7|NA|NA|TRBV7-2
TGTGCCAGCAGCTTAGCGTCTCTAGAATACGAGCAGTACTTC
CASSLASLEYEQYF
>TRBJ1-2|NA|NA|TRBV5-6
TGTGCCAGCAGCTTACTGCAGGGGTCACTTTATGGCTACACCTTC
CASSLLQGSLYGYTF
>TRBJ2-2|TRBD1|NA|TRBV10-3
TGTGCCATCAGTGCGGGACAGTTGGGCACCGGGGAGCTGTTTTTT
CAISAGQLGTGELFF
>TRBJ1-1|NA|NA|TRBV19
TGTGCCAGTAGTATAGATGGGAGGGTGAACACTGAAGCTTTCTTT
CASSIDGRVNTEAFF
>TRBJ2-1|TRBD2|NA|TRBV19
TGTGCCAGTAGTATAGTTCCGGGGACTAGCGGGCTTTCCTACAATGAGCAGTTCTTC
CASSIVPGTSGLSYNEQFF
>TRBJ1-2|NA|NA|TRBV6-8
TGTGCCAGCAGTCCCCCCAGCAGGCTCGCCATGTCGCAGTTTGGCTACACCTTC
CASSPPSRLAMSQFGYTF
>TRBJ2-7|NA|NA|TRBV20-1
TGCAGTGCCAGTAGCGGCTCCTACGAGCAGTACTTC
CSASSGSYEQYF
>TRBJ2-1|TRBD1|once|TRBV29-1
TGCAGCGTTGAGACAGGGGGTACGAGTGAGCAGTTCTTC
CSVETGGTSEQFF
>TRBJ2-7|TRBD1|NA|TRBV6-2/TRBV6-3
TGTGCCAGCAGCTCCGGGACAGGCTCCTACGAGCAGTACTTC
CASSSGTGSYEQYF
>TRBJ2-6|NA|NA|TRBV20-1
TGCAGTGCTAGTGATCACCGGGATTTCTTAGGCCCTGGGGCCAACGTCCTGACTTTC
CSASDHRDFLGPGANVLTF
>TRBJ1-2|NA|NA|TRBV28
TGTGCCAGCAGCGTGACAGGCCCTTATGGCTACACCTTC
CASSVTGPYGYTF
>TRBJ1-6|NA|NA|TRBV9
TGTGCCAGCAGCGCTATTGGACAGAGTAATTCACCCCTCCACTTT
CASSAIGQSNSPLHF
>TRBJ2-7|NA|NA|TRBV29-1
TGCAGCGCCCTCGCACGACGGGATCCCGAGCAGTACTTC
CSALARRDPEQYF
>TRBJ1-5|NA|NA|TRBV7-2
TGTGCCAGCAGCCCCGGTTGGGGGCTAGGCCAGCCCCAGCATTTT
CASSPGWGLGQPQHF
>TRBJ2-7|TRBD1|NA|TRBV4-1
TGCGCCAGCAGCCCCCTACGCGACAGGGGCATGTACGAGCAGTACTTC
CASSPLRDRGMYEQYF
>TRBJ2-1|TRBD2|NA|TRBV30
TGTGCCTGGAGTGTGGGAGCGGGAGGGGTAATCAATGAGCAGTTCTTC
CAWSVGAGGVINEQFF
>TRBJ1-2|TRBD1|few|TRBV28
TGTGCCAGCAGTTCTACCGGGACAGGTCTCTATGGCTACACCTTC
CASSSTGTGLYGYTF
>TRBJ1-4|NA|NA|TRBV7-2
TGTGCCAGCAGCCCAGGAGGACAGAATGAAAAACTGTTTTTT
CASSPGGQNEKLFF
>TRBJ2-7|NA|NA|TRBV19
TGTGCCAGTCAGGCAAGACATACAGGGTCGGGCTACGAGCAGTACTTC
CASQARHTGSGYEQYF
>TRBJ1-2|NA|few|TRBV5-1
TGCGCCAGCAGCCCGGCGGTCGGGACACCTACTAACTATGGCTACACCTTC
CASSPAVGTPTNYGYTF
>TRBJ2-3|TRBD2|NA|TRBV5-1
TGCGCCAGCAGCCCCGGACTAGCCTACACAGATACGCAGTATTTT
CASSPGLAYTDTQYF
>TRBJ2-1|NA|NA|TRBV6-9
TGTGCCAGCAGCTATATCTTCGGTGGCTCCTACAATGAGCAGTTCTTC
CASSYIFGGSYNEQFF
>TRBJ1-3|NA|NA|TRBV9
TGTGCCAGCAGCGAGCAGGTCTCTGGAAACACCATATATTTT
CASSEQVSGNTIYF
>TRBJ1-5|TRBD1|NA|TRBV19
TGTGCCAGTAGTAACCGGGACAGGGGGCATCAGCCCCAGCATTTT
CASSNRDRGHQPQHF
>TRBJ1-5|TRBD1|NA|TRBV18
TGTGCCAGCTCACCCGATCAGGGGGCGATTCAGCCCCAGCATTTT
CASSPDQGAIQPQHF
>TRBJ2-7|NA|NA|TRBV6-5
TGTGCCACCACGGGGGACAGCTCCTACGAGCAGTACTTC
CATTGDSSYEQYF
>TRBJ1-1|TRBD1|NA|TRBV18
TGTGCCAGCTCACCCTGGACAGGGCTCACTGAAGCTTTCTTT
CASSPWTGLTEAFF
>TRBJ1-4|NA|NA|TRBV21-1
TGTGCCAGCAGCAAAATCGGGTTCGCTAATGAAAAACTGTTTTTT
CASSKIGFANEKLFF
>TRBJ1-1|NA|NA|TRBV5-1
TGCGCCAGCAGCTTGATTTTTTCCGAGGGTACTGAAGCTTTCTTT
CASSLIFSEGTEAFF
>TRBJ1-3|NA|NA|TRBV19
TGTGCCAGTCGCCCGACAGGCCGTTCTGGAAACACCATATATTTT
CASRPTGRSGNTIYF
>TRBJ1-4|TRBD1|NA|TRBV24-1
TGTGCCACCAGTGATCGACAGGGGCAAAATGAAAAACTGTTTTTT
CATSDRQGQNEKLFF
>TRBJ2-5|TRBD2|NA|TRBV7-6
TGTGCCAGCAGCTTAAGACTAGCGGGAGGAGTGCCCCAAGAGACCCAGTACTTC
CASSLRLAGGVPQETQYF